The present TCR beta chain was sequenced within a study of CD8+CD57+ T cells in acquired aplastic anemia. On the study more broadly: Isolated CD4+ and CD8+ cells, once sorted, yielded DNA averaging approximately 3 ug.

Ten or more counts support this clonotype. One end of the junction does not line up with germline, which may come from a read error. CDR3 length: 15 amino acids. From germline, CDR1 is ENHRY and CDR2 SYGVKD. Profiles of TCR beta VDJ and CDR3 were generated from a genomic DNA template. TCRdb reprocessed the reads with MiXCR, giving one entry per CDR3 protein. The table shows about 130,000 distinct CDR3 sequences, with 40% to 60% occurring only once. This TCR was recovered from a human donor in good health, serving as a control. J is TRBJ2-7 and V is TRBV10-3; TRBD1 aligns across 7 bases. Sequenced input: sorted CD4+, CD8+, or CD8+CD57+ T cells (not recorded which) from PBMCs. The CDR3 DNA sequence: TGTGCCAGCAGTGAGTCTCCGACAGGGATGGACGAGCAGTACTTC. Its protein is CASSESPTGMDEQYF.